These 13 T cell receptor beta chains came from one sample sequenced in a study of early T cells in non-severe SARS-CoV-2 infection. MiXCR, applied by TCRdb to the 5' RACE reads, yields one record per CDR3 protein. The sample includes fewer than 120,000 distinct CDR3 sequences, 10% to 15% of them seen just once. Here the sequenced sample was whole blood, taken at baseline. The source of these receptors is an adult who was a healthcare worker with PCR-confirmed SARS-CoV-2 infection or an uninfected control (not recorded which).

CDR3 sequence reads: CASSLSPNWSYGYTF. The CDR3 nucleotides read TGCGCCAGCAGCTTGTCGCCCAATTGGAGCTATGGCTACACCTTC. This chain links TRBV5-1 with TRBJ1-2; the D is unclear. This CDR3 comprises 15 residues. Germline V CDR1 and CDR2: SGHRS, YFSETQ. Trimming removed 1 base at V and 4 bases at J, with 14 bases between.

The genes are TRBV11-2 and TRBJ2-7; D unclear. The CDR3 consists of 13 residues. V gave up 4 bases and J gave up 6 bases, with 13 bases separating them. From germline, CDR1 is SGHAT and CDR2 FQNNGV. DNA of the CDR3: TGTGCCAGCAGCTCCTACCTCCCTTCCGAGCAGTACTTC. Its protein product is CASSSYLPSEQYF.

The rearrangement joins TRBV6-6 to TRBJ1-1, with D possibly TRBD1 on 5 matching bases. The germline gives CDR1 MNHNY, CDR2 SVGAGI (reference sequence). Trimming stripped 5 bases from V and 11 bases from J, with 21 bases between. This CDR3 spans 14 amino acids. DNA of the CDR3: TGTGCCAGCAGTCACTATGACAGCTATCTAAATGCTTTCTTT. Translation: CASSHYDSYLNAFF.

This CDR3 is CASSLDRSEQFF. CDR3 sequence (DNA): TGTGCCAGCAGTCTTGACCGCAGTGAGCAGTTCTTC. The rearrangement links TRBV12-3 or TRBV12-4 to TRBJ2-1, with D hard to call. Trimming left V 5 bases short and J 9 bases short, with 11 bases between. The CDR3 extends over 12 amino acids.

The rearrangement links TRBV7-2 to TRBJ1-2; D possibly corresponds to TRBD1 (5 bases). Germline CDR1 and CDR2: SGHTA and FQGNSA. This CDR3 has 13 amino acids. Trimming took 0 bases from V and 8 from J, leaving 10 bases between them. The CDR3 loop reads CASSLAGTTGYTF. The CDR3 DNA sequence: TGTGCCAGCAGCTTAGCCGGGACCACCGGCTACACCTTC.

Ten or more counts support this clonotype. V usage is TRBV6-5 and J usage is TRBJ2-2, with TRBD1 identical over 9 bases. V lost 2 bases to trimming and J lost 5 bases; unmatched junction nucleotides: 0. The CDR3 length is 14 residues. CDR1 and CDR2 (germline): MNHEY, SVGAGI. The CDR3 loop reads CASSYDRGTGELFF. CDR3 coding DNA: TGTGCCAGCAGTTACGACAGGGGGACCGGGGAGCTGTTTTTT.

A few counts support this clonotype. This sequence joins TRBV6-6 and TRBJ2-7; D is possibly TRBD1 (6 bases). Germline CDR1 and CDR2: MNHNY and SVGAGI (reference sequence). CDR3 length: 13 residues. Trimming took off 5 bases at V and 3 bases at J, with 11 bases between the two ends. The CDR3 spells CASSQDSVYEQYF. The CDR3 DNA sequence: TGTGCCAGCAGTCAGGACAGTGTCTACGAGCAGTACTTC.

The CDR3 spells CASSVDYVGTGNYGYTF. CDR3 in DNA: TGTGCCAGCAGCGTAGATTACGTTGGGACGGGGAACTATGGCTACACCTTC. The chain recombines TRBV9 with TRBJ1-2; the D gene is possibly TRBD1 (5 bases). The germline CDR1 and CDR2 sequences are SGDLS and YYNGEE. Trimming cost V 0 bases and J 2 bases, with 17 bases left between them. CDR3 length equals 17 residues.

The chain recombines TRBV7-9 with TRBJ2-1; 8 bases fit TRBD2. Germline V gene data show CDR1 as SEHNR and CDR2 as FQNEAQ (reference sequence). J gave up 3 bases and V 5 bases, and 12 bases lay outside the gene matches. The CDR3 spans 17 residues. The DNA of the CDR3 is TGTGCCAGCAGCCCTTTTGCTGCGGGAGGAATCTACAATGAGCAGTTCTTC. This translates into CASSPFAAGGIYNEQFF.

This clonotype was picked up many times. CDR3 DNA sequence: TGTGCCAGCAGCTTCCAGTCCGGTGGTATTCGGGACACTGAAGCTTTCTTT. Residues: CASSFQSGGIRDTEAFF. The chain has TRBV7-3 and TRBJ1-1, with D unresolved. V shed 3 bases and J shed 3 bases, with 20 bases lying between them. CDR1 SGHTA and CDR2 FQGTGA come from the germline V gene. The length of the CDR3 is 17 residues.

This rearrangement joins TRBV3-1 to TRBJ2-7; a weak D match, TRBD2 (5 bases). Germline loops: CDR1 LGHDT, CDR2 YNNKEL (reference sequence). V was trimmed by 4 bases and J by 2 bases, leaving 9 bases between them. The CDR3 consists of 13 residues. The chain's CDR3 is CASSRTYTYEQYF. The CDR3 nucleotides read TGTGCCAGCAGCCGGACTTATACCTACGAGCAGTACTTC.

There are a few counts of this clonotype. The chain recombines TRBV7-9 with TRBJ2-3; tentative D call: TRBD2 (5 bases). The CDR3 totals 16 residues. Per the germline V gene, CDR1 is SEHNR and CDR2 is FQNEAQ (reference sequence). V shed 3 bases and J shed 0 bases, with 13 bases lying between them. This chain's CDR3 is CASSFYGKSSTDTQYF. DNA of the CDR3: TGTGCCAGCAGCTTCTACGGGAAATCTAGCACAGATACGCAGTATTTT.

This clonotype showed up just a few times. The rearrangement uses TRBV18 and TRBJ1-5; perhaps TRBD1 as D (6 bases). V lost 6 bases, J lost 4 bases, and 16 bases lay in between. This CDR3 has 15 amino acids. Germline-derived CDR1 and CDR2 are KGHSH and LQKENI. CDR3 DNA: TGTGCCAGCTCGCAACAGGGAGCTAAGAATCAGCCCCAGCATTTT. This translates into CASSQQGAKNQPQHF.